These 21 T cell receptor beta chains came from one sample sequenced in a study of synovial regulatory T cells in juvenile arthritis. Data came from immunoSEQ multiplex PCR; TCRdb stores just in-frame clones and leaves some out. The listing contains 9,000 to 10,000 clones. Sequencing input: Treg cells from blood. The subset is: remaining (HLA-DR-negative) circulating blood Treg cells. The receptors originated from a donor under 30 with juvenile idiopathic arthritis.

Considering frequency, this clone is medium-sized. The V gene is TRBV19, the J gene TRBJ1-1. Looked up from germline, CDR1 is LNHDA and CDR2 is SQIVND (reference sequence). The CDR3 has 12 residues. DNA is not recorded here. Here the CDR3 reads CASQDPNTEAFF. Variable domain in full (rest from reference TRBV19 and TRBJ1-1): DGGITQSPKYLFRKEGQNVTLSCEQNLNHDAMYWYRQDPGQGLRLIYYSQIVNDFQKGDIAEGYSVSREKKESFPLTVTSAQKNPTAFYLCASQDPNTEAFFGQGTRLTVV.

V usage is TRBV5-6 and J usage is TRBJ2-5; TCRdb's D call, TRBD2, is unchecked because there is no DNA. This CDR3 comprises 14 residues. No DNA has been recorded. The V gene's germline CDR1 is SGHDT and CDR2 YYEEEE. The CDR3 protein is CASRPGLAWETQYF.

V is TRBV5-1 and J is TRBJ1-5. Germline-derived CDR1 and CDR2 are SGHRS and YFSETQ. The CDR3 length is 13 residues. Only the protein is on record. The CDR3 spells CASSRGGNQPQHF.

The chain employs TRBV18 and TRBJ2-1; with no DNA, the TCRdb D assignment of TRBD2 cannot be verified. The CDR3 loop spans 13 amino acids. No DNA sequence is on record. The germline V gene encodes CDR1 KGHSH and CDR2 LQKENI. CDR3 sequence reads: CASSPAGTSEQFF.

The J gene is TRBJ2-5, the V gene TRBV19; TCRdb reports TRBD2, a call that lacks DNA to check it against. This CDR3 region has 14 residues. There is no recorded DNA. Germline V gives CDR1 LNHDA, CDR2 SQIVND (reference sequence). CDR3: CASSLAGGLETQYF.

The chain employs TRBV5-4 and TRBJ1-1; TCRdb proposes TRBD1, but this gene call is untestable without DNA. Germline lookup yields CDR1 SGHNT and CDR2 YYREEE (reference sequence). The CDR3 length is 14 residues. No DNA sequence is on record. This chain's CDR3 is CASSLVDMNTEAFF.

Frequency places this clone as medium-sized. The genes are TRBV7-3 and TRBJ2-2; the D call from TCRdb, TRBD1, cannot be confirmed without DNA. This CDR3 contains 15 residues. A DNA sequence was not provided. The germline CDR1 and CDR2 sequences are SGHTA and FQGTGA. CDR3 sequence: CASSLRQGNTGELFF.

The chain joins TRBV5-1 to TRBJ2-1; TCRdb names TRBD2, which stays unverified in the absence of DNA. The CDR3 has 16 amino acids. No DNA was logged. Germline V gene data show CDR1 as SGHRS and CDR2 as YFSETQ. The CDR3 reads CASSSGLGTSYNEQFF.

The chain has TRBV5-1 and TRBJ2-7; no DNA is available, so the TRBD2 call from TCRdb remains unchecked. The V gene's germline CDR1 is SGHRS and CDR2 YFSETQ. There are 13 residues in the CDR3. The coding DNA is unavailable. The CDR3 loop reads CASSLTVPYEQYF. Full variable domain (missing parts from reference TRBV5-1 and TRBJ2-7): KAGVTQTPRYLIKTRGQQVTLSCSPISGHRSVSWYQQTPGQGLQFLFEYFSETQRNKGNFPGRFSGRQFSNSRSEMNVSTLELGDSALYLCASSLTVPYEQYFGPGTRLTVT.

The chain couples TRBV7-9 to TRBJ1-3; TCRdb's D call of TRBD1 is untestable without DNA. This CDR3 has 13 amino acids. The record lacks a DNA sequence. The V gene's germline CDR1 is SEHNR and CDR2 FQNEAQ (reference sequence). CDR3 region: CASNQGAGNTIYF.

V gene TRBV21-1 combines with J gene TRBJ1-2. TRBV21-1 is deemed a pseudogene. The CDR3 consists of 13 residues. DNA is not recorded here. CDR3 loop: CASSKITVYGYTF.

The chain employs TRBV7-9 and TRBJ2-1; TCRdb lists TRBD2, though no DNA is available to test this call. From germline, CDR1 is SEHNR and CDR2 FQNEAQ (reference sequence). The CDR3 has 16 amino acids. No DNA sequence is on record. The CDR3 here is CASSLAGRGAYNEQFF.

Here the CDR3 reads CATNRVGVGGYTF. The chain carries TRBV6-5 and TRBJ1-2. Germline V gene lookup returns CDR1 MNHEY and CDR2 SVGAGI. This CDR3 has 13 amino acids. No DNA has been recorded.

The chain links TRBV5-5 to TRBJ2-7. This CDR3 has 13 residues. There is no recorded DNA. Germline loops: CDR1 SGHKS, CDR2 YYEKEE (reference sequence). Here the CDR3 reads CASSSGTEYEQYF.

V usage is TRBV2 and J usage is TRBJ1-1; the D call of TRBD1 rests on TCRdb alone, since no DNA is present to check it. The CDR3 has 11 residues. No DNA is listed. The germline CDR1 and CDR2 sequences are SNHLY and FYNNEI. CDR3 in amino acids: CASNRVTEAFF.

The CDR3 protein is CASSLVTVGQFF. The chain has TRBV7-9 and TRBJ2-1. There are 12 residues in the CDR3. The coding DNA is unavailable. Germline CDR1 SEHNR, CDR2 FQNEAQ (reference sequence).

The chain couples TRBV7-9 to TRBJ2-7; lacking DNA, the TRBD1 call made by TCRdb goes unchecked. The CDR3 spans 17 residues. DNA is not recorded here. Germline V gene lookup returns CDR1 SEHNR and CDR2 FQNEAQ (reference sequence). The CDR3 spells CASSLGAGSLRAYEQYF.

V gene TRBV7-9 combines with J gene TRBJ1-1. The germline CDR1 and CDR2 sequences are SEHNR and FQNEAQ (reference sequence). This CDR3 is built from 15 residues. No DNA is listed. CDR3 sequence reads: CASRGDGGGRTEAFF.

J is TRBJ1-2 and V is TRBV7-3; without DNA, the TCRdb call of TRBD1 cannot be checked. The CDR3 totals 13 residues. No DNA accompanies this entry. The germline gives CDR1 SGHTA, CDR2 FQGTGA. CDR3 region: CASSRSRDSPSTF.

The V and J genes are TRBV5-1 and TRBJ1-2; absent DNA, TCRdb's TRBD1 call cannot be checked. The germline gives CDR1 SGHRS, CDR2 YFSETQ. The CDR3 contains 13 residues. No DNA appears here. CDR3: CASSEGARYGYTF.

The rearrangement joins TRBV5-1 to TRBJ1-4; TCRdb picks TRBD1, but there is no DNA to check that call. The germline V gene encodes CDR1 SGHRS and CDR2 YFSETQ. The CDR3 runs 14 residues. Nucleotide data are not available. This chain's CDR3 is CASSLTGGKEKLFF.